The subject of this entry is one T cell receptor beta chain. Its antigen is not identified. CDR3 length: 14 residues. The ends were cut back, 7 bases at V and 4 bases at J, with 17 bases in the middle. CDR1 is GTSNPN and CDR2 is SVGIG in the germline V gene (reference sequence). These data come from a study of cytomegalovirus exposure and HLA in healthy donors. Findings and limits, study-wide: Association with HLA alleles at 0.05 false discovery rate was found for some 18,000 TCR beta sequences in a later analysis.

The PCR contained 60 Vbeta and 13 Jbeta primers. Only in-frame clones appear in the TCRdb table, and some are missing; sequencing was by immunoSEQ multiplex PCR. In the table there are fewer than 200,000 clones, 81% of which are singletons. The TCR was taken from a woman in her 30s in good health and CMV-seronegative. Sequences were obtained from PBMCs. The genes are TRBV30 and TRBJ2-1; perhaps TRBD2 as D (6 bases). CDR3 DNA sequence: TGTGCCTCTTCCTCTAGCGACCCTTACAATGAGCAGTTCTTC. It encodes CASSSSDPYNEQFF.